These T cell receptor beta chains were read from a single sample in a study of T cell repertoires in cytomegalovirus infection. TCRdb itself ran the reads through MiXCR, one entry per CDR3 protein. The table shows about 200,000 distinct CDR3 sequences, with about a tenth occurring only once. Sequenced input: PBMCs. These receptors were taken from a human donor in good health (CMV status not recorded). Some clones in this sample may be carry-over from other donors' samples. CDR3s include the opening cysteine and the closing phenylalanine or tryptophan. A D gene is named only where the DNA matches it firmly. Clone size is stated in some rows and not others, as once, few, many or a class when expanded.

V	size	D	J	DNA	CDR3
TRBV20-1	.	TRBD1	TRBJ2-7	TGCAGTGCTAGAGATTTAACAGGGGGCTTAAACGAGCAGTACTTC	CSARDLTGGLNEQYF
TRBV20-1	.	.	TRBJ2-2	TGCAGTGCTAGTCCTGGCAGCCACGCGAACACCGGGGAGCTGTTTTTT	CSASPGSHANTGELFF
TRBV4-2	.	TRBD1	TRBJ1-5	TGTGCCAGCAGCCAAGATGGACAGGGGAATCAGCCCCAGCATTTT	CASSQDGQGNQPQHF
TRBV5-5	many	.	TRBJ1-2	TGTGCCAGCAGCGGCGTGACGGAAGACAGCTACTCTAACTATGGCTACACCTTC	CASSGVTEDSYSNYGYTF
TRBV20-1	many	TRBD1	TRBJ1-2	TGCAGTGCTTTTTCCGGACAGGCCACTAACTATGGCTACACCTTC	CSAFSGQATNYGYTF
TRBV7-3	many	TRBD1	TRBJ2-5	TGTGCCAGCAGCCCCGGACAGGGGGCAGAGACCCAGTACTTC	CASSPGQGAETQYF
TRBV10-1	few	TRBD2	TRBJ2-7	TGCGCCAGCAGTGAGTCTCGGGGGGGCCATGGCGAGCAGTACTTC	CASSESRGGHGEQYF
TRBV7-2	many	TRBD2	TRBJ2-7	TGTGCCAGCAGCCCATCTAGCGGGCGGATCCCCTACGAGCAGTACTTC	CASSPSSGRIPYEQYF
TRBV7-2	many	.	TRBJ2-7	TGTGCCAGCAGCTTAGCGTCACTACCAAGCTCCTACGAGCAGTACTTC	CASSLASLPSSYEQYF
TRBV7-6	many	TRBD1	TRBJ1-1	TGTGCCAGCGGGAGGGGGACAGGGAGGAACACTGAAGCTTTCTTT	CASGRGTGRNTEAFF
TRBV7-9	many	.	TRBJ1-5	TGTGCCAGCAGCTTGGGGATCCGAAATCCCCAGCATTTT	CASSLGIRNPQHF
TRBV28	.	.	TRBJ1-1	TGTACCAGCAGCCCCCCGACAGGACTGAACACTGAAGCTTTCTTT	CTSSPPTGLNTEAFF
TRBV29-1	many	.	TRBJ2-3	TGCAGCGCTTGGGCAGGGGGCACAGATACGCAGTATTTT	CSAWAGGTDTQYF
TRBV7-2	.	.	TRBJ2-3	TGTGCCAGCAGCTTATGGGGAACAAGTAATACGCAGTATTTT	CASSLWGTSNTQYF
TRBV7-7	many	TRBD2	TRBJ2-1	TGTGCCAGCAGCCCAAGAATATGGACTAGCGGGGGGGCGAGTGAGCAGTTCTTC	CASSPRIWTSGGASEQFF
TRBV29-1	few	TRBD1	TRBJ2-4	TGCAGCGTTTTCTCGGACAGGGACAGTAGAAACATTCAGTACTTC	CSVFSDRDSRNIQYF
TRBV28	many	.	TRBJ1-1	TGTGCCAGCAGGCGGGGTTACACTGAAGCTTTCTTT	CASRRGYTEAFF
TRBV7-9	many	TRBD2	TRBJ2-5	TGTGCCAGCAGCCTCTCCCTAGCGGGGGGCCGAGAGACCCAGTACTTC	CASSLSLAGGRETQYF
TRBV7-2	many	TRBD1	TRBJ2-3	TGTGCCAGCAGCCTAGGGACAGGCACAGATACGCAGTATTTT	CASSLGTGTDTQYF